The entry below describes one TCR beta chain. Trimming took off 1 base at V and 6 bases at J, with 14 bases between the two ends. CDR3 length: 15 amino acids. Germline V CDR1 and CDR2: MDHEN, SYDVKM. Some clones are missing from TCRdb's copy, which holds only in-frame ones; the method was immunoSEQ multiplex PCR. Among hundreds of thousands of clones, around 85% were seen once, and the ten largest hold 0.0095% to 0.013%. The data originate from a study of shared T cell receptors in the human thymus. This sample was shared with a second study, whose subject was human thymus T cells.

This receptor was identified in a girl under two years old with a congenital heart defect. Material for sequencing was thymocytes. V is TRBV28 and J is TRBJ2-3, with D tentatively TRBD2 (5 bases). In DNA, the CDR3 is TGTGCCAGCAGTTTATTGGTCCGGACGGGGGATACGCAGTATTTT. Translating gives CASSLLVRTGDTQYF. The full variable domain, completed using reference TRBV28 and TRBJ2-3, is DVKVTQSSRYLVKRTGEKVFLECVQDMDHENMFWYRQDPGLGLRLIYFSYDVKMKEKGDIPEGYSVSREKKERFSLILESASTNQTSMYLCASSLLVRTGDTQYFGPGTRLTVL.